This section outlines one TCR beta chain sequence together with its context. Its antigen is still unknown. Sorted CD4+ subsets: naive, central memory, regulatory, stem cell-like memory (CD45RO/CCR7/CD25/CD127/CD95/CD27 panel). The entry originates in a study of beta chain features in type 1 diabetes. Study-level results: The study notes PCR might favor shorter templates equally in patients and controls.

Reverse transcription of all isolated RNA meant that expressed TCRB transcripts were sequenced. Repertoires were generated with immunoSEQ multiplex PCR, while TCRdb's copy carries only in-frame clones and drops some. The sample shows about 140,000 clones, about 7.1% of them seen only once. Germline CDR1 is SGHNT and CDR2 is YYREEE (reference sequence). Trimming cost V 7 bases and J 0 bases, with 8 bases left between them. The CDR3 spans 13 residues. V usage is TRBV5-4 and J usage is TRBJ1-5; the D is unclear. This receptor was identified in a young woman in good health. Sequenced material: central memory CD4+ T cells from blood. CDR3 in amino acids: CASGPYSNQPQHF. CDR3 DNA sequence: TGTGCCAGCGGGCCTTATAGCAATCAGCCCCAGCATTTT.